The rows below give T cell receptor beta chains drawn from one sample of a study of technical replicates of blood from a handful of donors. Sequenced by immunoSEQ multiplex PCR; TCRdb stores in-frame clones only, minus some. The sample records just over 70,000 clones, about 94% being singletons. What was sequenced was T cells isolated from PBMCs. All receptors come from a human donor in good health. Both conserved end residues are part of each CDR3. Size is stated for part of the rows, as once, few or many counts, or as a class when the clone is expanded.

cdr3_aa clone_size v_call
CASSQEGSRQIYGYTF . TRBV4-3
CASSSGATNEKLFF once TRBV19
CASSLWRVTSGNTIYF . TRBV28
CASSPSAGPYNEQFF . TRBV9
CASSSYPGQERYTF . TRBV7-8
CASSIGMNTEAFF . TRBV19
CASNQGPWGYTF . TRBV9
CASSQLQGTQETQYF . TRBV4-2
CATSLSWNTEAFF once TRBV15
CASSVGEVAEAFF . TRBV9
CASSIDLRGEQFF . TRBV19
CVSSQEFRGLDGYTF . TRBV14
CASPTKGAYGYTF . TRBV2
CASSGGGTSTDTQYF . TRBV9
CSVDSPGGYTEAFF . TRBV29-1
CASSATLSNEKLFF . TRBV2
CASSHSGGANEAFF . TRBV9
CASSQEGAGAFNQPQHF . TRBV4-1
CASSPRTSGRHFTDTQYF . TRBV7-3
CASSQEQVNNQPQHF . TRBV4-2
CASTRGTEAFF . TRBV27
CASRAEGTSNYGYTF . TRBV2
CASISRETGQTGELFF . TRBV5-6
CASSSLRGNVKRGEETQYF few TRBV5-1
CAWSVRGVYEQYF . TRBV30